One sample yielded the 30 T cell receptor beta chains listed below, sequenced in a study of blood T cells in healthy people across ages. With a J-beta primer mix and a sample-barcoded 5' primer, a second PCR ran 7 to 11 cycles. A single record per CDR3 protein comes from TCRdb applying MiXCR to the 5' RACE reads. Of around 670,000 distinct CDR3 sequences in the sample, about 30% were seen once. Sequencing used blood. These receptor sequences come from an elderly woman in good health.

This clonotype was counted between two and nine times. A single base separates this from a much larger clone, so it may be a read error. The V gene is TRBV25-1, the J gene TRBJ1-2; D is ambiguous. Germline assignment: CDR1 MGHDK and CDR2 SYGVNS. This CDR3 has 14 residues. Trimming shortened V by 6 bases and J by 1 base, and 12 bases separated the two germline ends. CDR3: CASREAQVNYGYTF. The CDR3 region has the DNA TGTGCCAGCAGGGAAGCTCAGGTTAACTATGGCTACACCTTC.

This clonotype was seen many times. V gene TRBV7-2 combines with J gene TRBJ1-5; maybe TRBD1 (6 bases). The germline gives CDR1 SGHTA, CDR2 FQGNSA. Trimming left V 3 bases short and J 2 bases short, with 11 bases between. This CDR3 spans 15 amino acids. The CDR3 here is CASSLYRVGNQPQHF. CDR3 bases: TGTGCCAGCAGCTTGTACAGGGTAGGCAATCAGCCCCAGCATTTT.

The chain uses TRBV20-1 and TRBJ1-1; D is possibly TRBD1 (5 bases). The length of the CDR3 is 13 residues. With 3 bases removed from V and 8 bases from J, the gap between germline ends came to 16 bases. Germline CDR1 DFQATT, CDR2 SNEGSKA (reference sequence). The CDR3 protein is CSARGTGLTEAFF. The CDR3 nucleotides are TGCAGTGCTAGGGGGACCGGTCTGACCGAAGCTTTCTTT.

The J gene is TRBJ2-1, the V gene TRBV19; tentative D call: TRBD1 (5 bases). The CDR3 consists of 13 residues. The V and J ends lost 9 bases and 2 bases respectively, with 11 bases between them. Germline loops: CDR1 LNHDA, CDR2 SQIVND (reference sequence). CDR3 in DNA: TGTGCCAGCCAGGGTGGTGCCTACAATGAGCAGTTCTTC. This sequence encodes CASQGGAYNEQFF.

This clonotype was seen at least ten times. V is TRBV12-3 or TRBV12-4 and J is TRBJ1-5; perhaps TRBD1 as D (5 bases). V lost 5 bases, J lost 15 bases, and 20 bases lay in between. CDR3 length: 13 residues. DNA for the CDR3: TGTGCCAGCAGTCCTCGCGTGGAGGGGAAAAGGCATTTT. Amino acids: CASSPRVEGKRHF.

This clonotype was observed a single time. The chain is built from TRBV30 and TRBJ1-1; a weak D match, TRBD1 (5 bases). Germline V gene data show CDR1 as GTSNPN and CDR2 as SVGIG (reference sequence). Between the trimmed V and J ends, which lost 4 bases and 5 bases, there was a span of 14 bases. The CDR3 loop spans 13 amino acids. CDR3 protein: CAWTWGVSTEAFF. In DNA form, the CDR3 reads TGTGCCTGGACTTGGGGGGTCTCGACTGAAGCTTTCTTT.

V is TRBV9 and J is TRBJ2-1; D unclear. This CDR3 is built from 14 residues. The V gene's germline CDR1 is SGDLS and CDR2 YYNGEE. V lost 2 bases to trimming and J lost 5 bases, with 11 bases between them. This CDR3 is CASSVATVNNEQFF. DNA of the CDR3: TGTGCCAGCAGCGTGGCCACAGTCAACAATGAGCAGTTCTTC.

This clonotype has a count of ten or more. This chain connects TRBV4-2 to TRBJ2-1; 16 nucleotides line up with TRBD2. Germline trimming cut 0 bases from V and 1 base from J; bases unmatched to any gene: 6. Germline CDR1 reads LGHNA; CDR2 reads YNFKEQ. The CDR3 sequence is 20 residues long. CDR3 residues: CASSQEPGLAGGTSYNEQFF. The CDR3 DNA reads as TGTGCCAGCAGCCAAGAACCGGGACTAGCGGGGGGGACTTCCTACAATGAGCAGTTCTTC.

With regard to this clonotype: Mismatch with germline at one junction end may stem from a read error. The chain is built from TRBV7-7 and TRBJ2-5; weak D call: TRBD1 (7 bases). The CDR3 sequence is 15 residues long. Germline V gene lookup returns CDR1 SSHAT and CDR2 FNYEAQ (reference sequence). In nucleotides, the CDR3 is TGTGCTAGCAGCTTTCTGCAGGGGGGCATCGGTGAGCAGTACTTC. Its protein is CASSFLQGGIGEQYF.

In the case of this clonotype: This clone may be a read error of a much larger clone one base away. The rearrangement joins TRBV6-6 to TRBJ1-2, with 7 bases fitting TRBD1. The CDR3 runs to 13 residues. Germline V gene lookup returns CDR1 MNHNY and CDR2 SVGAGI (reference sequence). Trimming cost V 6 bases and J 8 bases; bases outside gene matches: 9. CDR3 DNA sequence: TGTGCCAGCAGCGACAGGGAGGGATGGGGCTACACCTTC. Its protein product is CASSDREGWGYTF.

V gene TRBV5-1 combines with J gene TRBJ1-1; D is perhaps TRBD1 (6 bases). The germline gives CDR1 SGHRS, CDR2 YFSETQ. The CDR3 extends over 14 amino acids. V was clipped by 7 bases and J by 4 bases, with 17 bases between them. CDR3 nucleotides: TGCGCCAGCGGCGCTGCAGGGGCCGGCACTGAAGCTTTCTTT. Its protein product is CASGAAGAGTEAFF.

This clonotype was counted many times. This sequence joins TRBV7-3 and TRBJ2-7; either TRBD1 or TRBD2 may supply D (6 bases each). The CDR3 has 14 residues. Germline CDR1 is SGHTA and CDR2 is FQGTGA. Trimming shortened V by 2 bases and J by 5 bases, and 13 bases separated the two germline ends. In DNA form, the CDR3 reads TGTGCCAGCAGCTTATATGGGGGGCCTAACGAGCAGTACTTC. Protein product: CASSLYGGPNEQYF.

This clonotype was seen at least ten times. The chain uses TRBV7-3 and TRBJ2-5, with 7 bases aligning to TRBD1. Per germline, CDR1 SGHTA and CDR2 FQGTGA. Trimming removed 3 bases from V and 5 bases from J; junction bases left unmatched: 6. CDR3 length: 14 amino acids. The CDR3 loop reads CASSFTGARETQYF. The CDR3, as DNA: TGTGCCAGCAGCTTCACAGGGGCCCGGGAGACCCAGTACTTC.

Note on this clonotype: A clone one base away is much larger, so this may be a read error. This rearrangement joins TRBV3-1 to TRBJ2-5; the D call may be TRBD1 or TRBD2 (7 bases each). From germline, CDR1 is LGHDT and CDR2 YNNKEL (reference sequence). CDR3 length equals 14 residues. This CDR3 reads CVSRLAGGVETQYF. In DNA form, the CDR3 reads TGTGTCAGCAGGCTAGCAGGGGGGGTGGAGACCCAGTACTTC.

The rearrangement joins TRBV5-1 to TRBJ1-1, with D possibly matching TRBD1 (6 bases). Germline V gives CDR1 SGHRS, CDR2 YFSETQ. Trimming removed 4 bases from V and 2 bases from J, with 21 bases in between. The CDR3 spans 17 residues. CDR3 protein: CASSRGGGGPINTEAFF. In DNA form, the CDR3 reads TGCGCCAGCAGCCGGGGAGGGGGAGGGCCCATCAACACTGAAGCTTTCTTT.

The genes are TRBV7-2 and TRBJ2-1; D is undetermined. The CDR3 is 15 amino acids. Germline CDR1 SGHTA, CDR2 FQGNSA. V was cut by 2 bases and J by 6 bases, with 14 bases left in between. The CDR3 spells CASSLILMAFNEQFF. The CDR3 DNA is TGTGCCAGCAGCTTAATCTTGATGGCCTTCAATGAGCAGTTCTTC.

Only a few counts were recorded for this clonotype. J is TRBJ2-7 and V is TRBV30; 13 bases agree with TRBD2. Germline V gene lookup returns CDR1 GTSNPN and CDR2 SVGIG (reference sequence). With 2 bases clipped from V and 6 bases from J, the junction kept 7 bases outside the gene matches. CDR3 length: 15 amino acids. The CDR3 is CAWSYRTSGGGEQYF. Here the CDR3 DNA reads TGTGCCTGGAGTTACAGGACTAGCGGGGGAGGCGAGCAGTACTTC.

The gene calls are TRBV7-2 and TRBJ2-7; possibly TRBD2 for D (5 bases). V was clipped by 5 bases and J by 2 bases, with 10 bases between them. From germline, CDR1 is SGHTA and CDR2 FQGNSA. The CDR3 covers 13 residues. The DNA for the CDR3 is TGTGCCAGCAGCGCCTACGGGGCCTACGAGCAGTACTTC. This encodes CASSAYGAYEQYF.

This clonotype has just a few counts. The chain has TRBV10-3 and TRBJ1-5; TRBD1 aligns across 9 bases. V dropped 4 bases and J dropped 6; count of bases not matched to a gene: 7. From germline, CDR1 is ENHRY and CDR2 SYGVKD. The CDR3 contains 15 residues. The CDR3 reads CAISAGQGPPQPQHF. The DNA of the CDR3 is TGTGCCATCAGTGCCGGACAGGGGCCTCCTCAGCCCCAGCATTTT.

With regard to this clonotype: This sequence may be a read error, since a much larger clone differs from it by one base. V usage is TRBV20-1 and J usage is TRBJ1-2; D is ambiguous. Germline CDR1 reads DFQATT; CDR2 reads SNEGSKA (reference sequence). This CDR3 has 11 residues. Trimming removed 1 base from V and 8 bases from J, with 8 bases in between. For the CDR3, the DNA is TGCAGTGCTAGAGTCGCGAGGGGCTACACCTTC. As protein: CSARVARGYTF.

J is TRBJ2-5 and V is TRBV20-1; 8 bases agree with TRBD2. The J call may be in error: the DNA end matches TRBJ2-7 better. This CDR3 is built from 15 residues. Per the germline V gene, CDR1 is DFQATT and CDR2 is SNEGSKA (reference sequence). This CDR3 reads CSARDQERGYYEQYF. The CDR3 coding sequence is TGCAGTGCTAGAGATCAAGAGCGGGGGTACTACGAGCAGTACTTC.

This rearrangement joins TRBV5-1 to TRBJ2-7, with D tentatively TRBD2 (6 bases). Germline assignment: CDR1 SGHRS and CDR2 YFSETQ. The germline V and J ends were trimmed by 0 bases and 8 bases, with 9 bases remaining between them. The CDR3 has 12 amino acids. CDR3 sequence (DNA): TGCGCCAGCAGCTTGGCGGGAGACCAGCAGTACTTC. This gives the protein CASSLAGDQQYF.

This clonotype has a count of ten or more. The CDR3 bases are TGCGCCAGCAGTCGGGCTAGCGACTCCGTCGGATCCCACAATGAGCAGTTCTTC. Protein sequence: CASSRASDSVGSHNEQFF. The chain is built from TRBV4-1 and TRBJ2-1; possibly TRBD2 for D (6 bases). The CDR3 consists of 18 residues. Germline V CDR1 and CDR2: MGHRA, YSYEKL. The V end lost 6 bases, the J end lost 5 bases, and 26 bases lay between the germline ends.

This clonotype showed up many times. This sequence joins TRBV6-2 or TRBV6-3 and TRBJ2-1; 9 positions agree with TRBD2. The V segment lost 10 bases and the J segment 4 bases; nucleotides outside the gene matches: 17. The CDR3 has 17 residues. Per the germline V gene, CDR1 is MNHEY and CDR2 is SVGEGT. CDR3 DNA: TGTGCCACTCGGGGTGGCGGGGGGGCTTTGGGATACAATGAGCAGTTCTTC. This encodes CATRGGGGALGYNEQFF.

This clonotype has only a few counts. V is TRBV6-5 and J is TRBJ2-7, with D perhaps TRBD2 (5 bases). V gave up 2 bases and J gave up 4 bases, with 12 bases separating them. This CDR3 is 14 amino acids long. Germline V CDR1 and CDR2: MNHEY, SVGAGI. DNA of the CDR3: TGTGCCAGCAGTTACAGGGAGACTACGTACGAGCAGTACTTC. Protein sequence: CASSYRETTYEQYF.

The DNA of the CDR3 is TGTGCCATCAGTGAGGGACAGGGAGGGAGTCAGCCCCAGCATTTT. It is translated as CAISEGQGGSQPQHF. V and J are TRBV10-3 and TRBJ1-5; 8 nucleotides agree with TRBD1. Germline loops: CDR1 ENHRY, CDR2 SYGVKD. The junction had 6 bases not matched to a gene; V was cut back by 2 bases and J by 6 bases. This CDR3 is 15 amino acids long.

This CDR3 reads CASSFPKLAGANYNEQYV. The CDR3 DNA sequence: TGTGCCAGCAGTTTTCCGAAACTAGCGGGGGCGAACTACAATGAGCAGTACGTC. The rearrangement uses TRBV27 and TRBJ2-7; 11 bases align to TRBD2. This CDR3 has 18 amino acids. Trimming at V came to 3 bases and at J to 7 bases, leaving 17 bases not matched to a gene. In germline, CDR1 is MNHEY, CDR2 SMNVEV (reference sequence).

The chain has TRBV25-1 and TRBJ2-1, with D perhaps matching TRBD1 or TRBD2 (5 bases each). The V and J ends lost 4 bases and 7 bases respectively, with 8 bases between them. The CDR3 is 12 amino acids. The germline V gene encodes CDR1 MGHDK and CDR2 SYGVNS. CDR3 in amino acids: CASSGGDNEQFF. The CDR3 DNA follows: TGTGCCAGCAGTGGAGGGGATAATGAGCAGTTCTTC.

This clonotype was seen a handful of times. The chain carries TRBV6-6 and TRBJ1-1, with D possibly being TRBD1 (6 bases). CDR3 size: 17 residues. Germline lookup yields CDR1 MNHNY and CDR2 SVGAGI (reference sequence). V gave up 6 bases and J gave up 0 bases, with 20 bases separating them. As DNA, the CDR3 is TGTGCCAGCAGGTACGAGTCGGGACAAAGAATGAACACTGAAGCTTTCTTT. Its protein is CASRYESGQRMNTEAFF.

Note on this clonotype: Since a much larger clone is just one base distant, this may be a read error. The V call is TRBV20-1, the J call TRBJ2-1; D call uncertain. The CDR3 is made up of 13 amino acids. The V gene's germline CDR1 is DFQATT and CDR2 SNEGSKA (reference sequence). The CDR3 protein is CSALDNSYNERFF. In nucleotides, the CDR3 is TGCAGTGCCCTCGACAATTCCTACAATGAGCGGTTCTTC.